The 16 T cell receptor beta chains listed next were all sequenced from one sample in a study of graft-versus-host responses after intestinal transplantation. TCRdb's copy holds only in-frame clones and misses some; the assay was immunoSEQ multiplex PCR. The sample comprises roughly 120,000 clones, approximately 94% of which are singletons, and about 0.25% rests with the top ten. The antigens these receptors bind are not known. Specimen: unstimulated CD4+ T cells sorted from spleen or lymph node cells, collected before transplant. Source of these receptors: a human donor who was the organ donor for an intestinal transplant.

CDR3 sequence reads: CASSEYGAFF. The CDR3 nucleotides are TGTGCCAGCAGTGAATACGGAGCTTTCTTT. The rearrangement joins TRBV6-1 to TRBJ1-1; D unresolved. V shed 2 bases and J shed 10 bases, with 5 bases lying between them. This CDR3 region has 10 residues. CDR1 is MNHNS and CDR2 is SASEGT in the germline V gene.

The J gene is TRBJ1-5, the V gene TRBV6-5, with 8 bases lining up with TRBD1. The ends lost 0 bases at V and 7 bases at J; junction bases unmatched: 5. CDR1 is MNHEY, CDR2 SVGAGI, per germline. This CDR3 has 15 amino acids. The CDR3 DNA follows: TGTGCCAGCAGTTACTCGGCAGGGGGCGGCCAGCCCCAGCATTTT. Protein sequence: CASSYSAGGGQPQHF.

The rearrangement uses TRBV7-2 and TRBJ2-3; the match to TRBD2 covers 11 bases. The V and J ends lost 0 bases and 6 bases, in that order; junction bases with no gene match: 14. From germline, CDR1 is SGHTA and CDR2 FQGNSA. The CDR3 has 19 residues. CDR3 sequence: CASSLAPTSGSLSRDTQYF. CDR3 bases: TGTGCCAGCAGCTTAGCGCCTACTAGCGGGAGTCTAAGTCGTGATACGCAGTATTTT.

This clone showed up many times. At one boundary the junction diverges from the germline segment, which might be a read error. This sequence joins TRBV7-2 and TRBJ2-3; D not resolved. CDR1 and CDR2 from the germline V gene are SGHTA and FQGNSA. The CDR3 loop spans 11 amino acids. As DNA, the CDR3 is TGTGCCAGCAGCCTAGCAGATACGCAGTATTTT. It is translated as CASSLADTQYF.

CDR3 sequence reads: CASSKRTSGNSPYEQYF. The DNA of the CDR3 is TGTGCCAGCAGCAAAAGGACTAGCGGGAACTCGCCCTACGAGCAGTACTTC. The genes are TRBV7-9 and TRBJ2-7; 12 nucleotides align to TRBD2. Trimming removed 5 bases from V and 2 bases from J; junction bases left unmatched: 10. Germline-derived CDR1 and CDR2 are SEHNR and FQNEAQ (reference sequence). CDR3 length: 17 residues. The full variable domain, completed using reference TRBV7-9 and TRBJ2-7, is DTGVSQNPRHKITKRGQNVTFRCDPISEHNRLYWYRQTLGQGPEFLTYFQNEAQLEKSRLLSDRFSAERPKGSFSTLEIQRTEQGDSAMYLCASSKRTSGNSPYEQYFGPGTRLTVT.

The chain carries TRBV27 and TRBJ2-1; a weak D match, TRBD2 (7 bases). This CDR3 spans 19 amino acids. Deletions cut 6 bases from V and 1 base from J, with 25 bases between. CDR1 MNHEY and CDR2 SMNVEV come from the germline V gene (reference sequence). CDR3 sequence reads: CASSRKLLGGPSSYNEQFF. For the CDR3, the DNA is TGTGCCAGCAGCCGTAAACTACTGGGGGGGCCCTCGTCCTACAATGAGCAGTTCTTC.

The chain uses TRBV6-5 and TRBJ1-4; D gene uncertain. The CDR3 spans 14 residues. V was shortened by 2 bases and J by 0 bases, with 4 bases between the two germline ends. Germline CDR1 MNHEY, CDR2 SVGAGI. CDR3 amino acids: CASSYRATNEKLFF. The CDR3 DNA reads as TGTGCCAGCAGTTACAGGGCAACTAATGAAAAACTGTTTTTT.

V usage is TRBV18 and J usage is TRBJ1-2, with D unresolved. The germline V and J ends were trimmed by 0 bases and 4 bases, with 9 bases remaining between them. CDR3 length: 14 residues. Germline V gene data show CDR1 as KGHSH and CDR2 as LQKENI. The CDR3 nucleotides read TGTGCCAGCTCACCACCCACAGCCCCCTATGGCTACACCTTC. This gives the protein CASSPPTAPYGYTF. Filled out from reference TRBV18 and TRBJ1-2, the complete variable domain reads NAGVMQNPRHLVRRRGQEARLRCSPMKGHSHVYWYRQLPEEGLKFMVYLQKENIIDESGMPKERFSAEFPKEGPSILRIQQVVRGDSAAYFCASSPPTAPYGYTFGSGTRLTVV.

This clone occurred once. The gene calls are TRBV5-8 and TRBJ1-1; a possible D gene is TRBD1 (5 bases). Trimming stripped 3 bases from V and 0 bases from J, with 12 bases between. CDR1 SGHTS and CDR2 YDEGEE come from the germline V gene. The CDR3 is 15 amino acids. CDR3 sequence reads: CASSSIGTVNTEAFF. CDR3 nucleotides: TGTGCCAGCAGCTCCATAGGGACGGTGAACACTGAAGCTTTCTTT.

This chain joins TRBV25-1 and TRBJ2-1; 12 nucleotides line up with TRBD2. Germline values: CDR1 MGHDK, CDR2 SYGVNS. V was clipped by 1 base and J by 6 bases; unmatched bases: 1. CDR3 length: 15 residues. CDR3 residues: CASSESSGRANEQFF. The CDR3 DNA sequence: TGTGCCAGCAGTGAATCTAGCGGGAGGGCCAATGAGCAGTTCTTC.

Comment on this clone: Other DNA sequences in this sample translate to the same CDR3. The genes are TRBV7-2 and TRBJ2-3; D is ambiguous. Deletions cut 1 base from V and 2 bases from J, with 4 bases between. The germline V gene encodes CDR1 SGHTA and CDR2 FQGNSA. The CDR3 contains 13 residues. The CDR3 DNA follows: TGTGCCAGCAGCTTAGGACTCACAGATACGCAGTATTTT. Translated, it gives CASSLGLTDTQYF.

This chain joins TRBV5-6 and TRBJ2-7; weak D call: TRBD1 (5 bases). The germline V and J ends were trimmed by 5 bases and 0 bases, with 9 bases remaining between them. CDR1 and CDR2 from the germline V gene are SGHDT and YYEEEE. The CDR3 totals 13 residues. The CDR3 bases are TGTGCCAGCAGGCGACAGTCCTCCTACGAGCAGTACTTC. It yields the protein CASRRQSSYEQYF. The full variable domain, completed using reference TRBV5-6 and TRBJ2-7, is DAGVTQSPTHLIKTRGQQVTLRCSPKSGHDTVSWYQQALGQGPQFIFQYYEEEERQRGNFPDRFSGHQFPNYSSELNVNALLLGDSALYLCASRRQSSYEQYFGPGTRLTVT.

The gene calls are TRBV7-9 and TRBJ2-1; TRBD2 matches at 9 bases. Germline values: CDR1 SEHNR, CDR2 FQNEAQ (reference sequence). With V trimmed by 5 bases and J by 4 bases, 12 bases remained unmatched. This CDR3 spans 17 amino acids. The CDR3 DNA follows: TGTGCCAGCAGCGCAAACACGCTAGCGGGAATATACAATGAGCAGTTCTTC. Protein sequence: CASSANTLAGIYNEQFF.

The rearrangement joins TRBV5-4 to TRBJ2-7, with 10 bases identical to TRBD1. There are 16 residues in the CDR3. Per the germline V gene, CDR1 is SGHNT and CDR2 is YYREEE (reference sequence). After removal of 3 bases from V and 5 bases from J, the junction contained 11 bases not matched to a gene. The CDR3 DNA is TGTGCCAGCAGCTCGTGGGAGGGGACAGGGGTCCACGAGCAGTACTTC. Amino acid sequence: CASSSWEGTGVHEQYF.

This chain joins TRBV4-1 and TRBJ2-4, with D perhaps assigned TRBD1 or TRBD2 (7 bases each). Looked up from germline, CDR1 is MGHRA and CDR2 is YSYEKL. V lost 3 bases and J lost 0, with 18 bases in between. The CDR3 has 18 residues. Here the CDR3 DNA reads TGCGCCAGCAGCCACCCGACAGGGAGGGAACTAGCCAAAAACATTCAGTACTTC. Its translation: CASSHPTGRELAKNIQYF.

This chain joins TRBV30 and TRBJ1-1; TRBD1 matches 7 bases. The germline gives CDR1 GTSNPN, CDR2 SVGIG (reference sequence). The V segment lost 3 bases and the J segment 0 bases; nucleotides outside the gene matches: 10. This CDR3 spans 16 amino acids. The CDR3 DNA reads as TGTGCCTGGAGCCCACTCAGGGGGGGCATGAACACTGAAGCTTTCTTT. Translation gives CAWSPLRGGMNTEAFF.